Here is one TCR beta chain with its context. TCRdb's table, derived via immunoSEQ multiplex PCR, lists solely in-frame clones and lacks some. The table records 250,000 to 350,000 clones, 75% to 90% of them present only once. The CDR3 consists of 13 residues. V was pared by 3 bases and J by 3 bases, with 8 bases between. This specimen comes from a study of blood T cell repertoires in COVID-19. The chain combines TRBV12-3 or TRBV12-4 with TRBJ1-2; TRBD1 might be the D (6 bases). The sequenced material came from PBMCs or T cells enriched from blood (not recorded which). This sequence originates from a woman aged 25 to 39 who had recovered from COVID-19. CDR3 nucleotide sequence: TGTGCCAGCAGTTTGTCAGGGGACTATGGCTACACCTTC. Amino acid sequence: CASSLSGDYGYTF.